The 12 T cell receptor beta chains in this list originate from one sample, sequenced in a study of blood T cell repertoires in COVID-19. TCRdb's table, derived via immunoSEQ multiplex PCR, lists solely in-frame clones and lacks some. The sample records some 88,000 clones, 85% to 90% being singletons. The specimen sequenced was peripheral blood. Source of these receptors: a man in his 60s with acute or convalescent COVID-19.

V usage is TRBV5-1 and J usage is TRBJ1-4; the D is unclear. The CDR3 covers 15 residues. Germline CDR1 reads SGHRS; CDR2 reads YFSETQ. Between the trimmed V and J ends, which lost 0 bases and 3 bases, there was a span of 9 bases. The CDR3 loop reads CASSLGGGANEKLFF. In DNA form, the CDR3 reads TGCGCCAGCAGCTTGGGAGGAGGTGCTAATGAAAAACTGTTTTTT.

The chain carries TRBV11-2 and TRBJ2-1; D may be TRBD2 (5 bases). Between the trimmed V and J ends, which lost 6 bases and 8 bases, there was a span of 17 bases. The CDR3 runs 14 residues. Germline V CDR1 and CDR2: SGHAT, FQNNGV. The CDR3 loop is CASRQFIATDEQFF. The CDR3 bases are TGTGCCAGCAGGCAATTTATAGCGACCGATGAGCAGTTCTTC.

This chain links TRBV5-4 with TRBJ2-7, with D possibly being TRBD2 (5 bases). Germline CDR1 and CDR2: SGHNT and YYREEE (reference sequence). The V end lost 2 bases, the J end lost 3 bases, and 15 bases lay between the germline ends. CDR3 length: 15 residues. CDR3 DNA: TGTGCCAGCAGCTTCGGGATCGATAGGATCTACGAGCAGTACTTC. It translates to CASSFGIDRIYEQYF.

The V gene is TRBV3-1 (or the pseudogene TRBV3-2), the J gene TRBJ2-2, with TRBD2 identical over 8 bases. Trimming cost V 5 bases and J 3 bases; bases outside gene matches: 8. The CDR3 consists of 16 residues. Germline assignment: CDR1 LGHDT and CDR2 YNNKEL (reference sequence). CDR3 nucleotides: TGTGCCAGCAGCTCCCGGCTAGCGGGCTACACCGGGGAGCTGTTTTTT. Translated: CASSSRLAGYTGELFF.

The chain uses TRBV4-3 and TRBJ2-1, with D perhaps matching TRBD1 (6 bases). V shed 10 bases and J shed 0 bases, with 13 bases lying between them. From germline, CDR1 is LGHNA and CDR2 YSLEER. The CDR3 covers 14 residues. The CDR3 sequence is CATFQGSSYNEQFF. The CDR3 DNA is TGCGCCACTTTTCAGGGGAGCTCCTACAATGAGCAGTTCTTC.

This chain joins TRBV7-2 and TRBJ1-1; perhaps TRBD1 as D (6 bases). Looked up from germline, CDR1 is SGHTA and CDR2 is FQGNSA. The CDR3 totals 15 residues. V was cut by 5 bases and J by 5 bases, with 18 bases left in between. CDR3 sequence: CASSRNGGLRTEAFF. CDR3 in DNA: TGTGCCAGCAGCCGCAACGGGGGGCTGCGTACTGAAGCTTTCTTT.

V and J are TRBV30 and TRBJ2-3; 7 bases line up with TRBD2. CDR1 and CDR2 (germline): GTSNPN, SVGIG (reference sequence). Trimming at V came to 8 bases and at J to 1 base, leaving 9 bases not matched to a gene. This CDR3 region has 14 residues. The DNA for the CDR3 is TGTGCCCTGAAGGCGGGAGTTGGCACAGATACGCAGTATTTT. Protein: CALKAGVGTDTQYF.

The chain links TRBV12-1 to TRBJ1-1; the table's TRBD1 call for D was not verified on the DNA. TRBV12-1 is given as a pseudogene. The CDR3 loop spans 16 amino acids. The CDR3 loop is CASSNGGQEVNTEAFF. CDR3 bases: TGTGCCAGCAGCAATGGGGGACAGGAGGTGAACACTGAAGCTTTCTTT.

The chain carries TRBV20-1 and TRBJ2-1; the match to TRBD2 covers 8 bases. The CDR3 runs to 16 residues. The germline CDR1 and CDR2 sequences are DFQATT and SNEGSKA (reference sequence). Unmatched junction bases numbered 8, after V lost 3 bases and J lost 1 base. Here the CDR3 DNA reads TGCAGTGCTAGTCGGCGGGAGGCCCTTTCCTACAATGAGCAGTTCTTC. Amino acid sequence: CSASRREALSYNEQFF.

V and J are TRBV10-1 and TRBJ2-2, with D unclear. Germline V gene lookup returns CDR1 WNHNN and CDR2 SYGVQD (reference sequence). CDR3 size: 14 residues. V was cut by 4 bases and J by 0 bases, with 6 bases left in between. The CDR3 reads CASSVLANTGELFF. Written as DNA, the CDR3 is TGCGCCAGCAGTGTGCTAGCGAACACCGGGGAGCTGTTTTTT.

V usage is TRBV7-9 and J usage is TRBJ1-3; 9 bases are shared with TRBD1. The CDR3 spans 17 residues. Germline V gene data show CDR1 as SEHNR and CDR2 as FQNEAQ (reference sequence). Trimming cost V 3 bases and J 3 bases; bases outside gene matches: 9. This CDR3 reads CASSFIMGQGSGNTIYF. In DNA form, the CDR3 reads TGTGCCAGCAGCTTTATCATGGGACAGGGAAGTGGAAACACCATATATTTT.

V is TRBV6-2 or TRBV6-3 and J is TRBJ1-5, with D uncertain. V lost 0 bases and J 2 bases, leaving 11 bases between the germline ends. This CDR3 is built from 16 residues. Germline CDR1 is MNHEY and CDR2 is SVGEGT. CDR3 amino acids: CASSYSGLAGNQPQHF. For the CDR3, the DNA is TGTGCCAGCAGTTACTCGGGCCTAGCGGGCAATCAGCCCCAGCATTTT.